This TCR beta chain was recorded in a study of cytomegalovirus exposure and HLA in healthy donors. Study findings and constraints: Most TCR sequences proved rare, with some public TCRs found in many donors. In vitro work confirmed that three CMV-associated chains recognize CMV antigens. Investigators reported 150 to 200 TCR beta chains as tied to cytomegalovirus.

Here immunoSEQ multiplex PCR was the method, and the copy in TCRdb shows in-frame clones only, minus some. The sample carries about 220,000 clones, 80% to 95% recorded once. For this clone: Its antigen is not known.

Germline V gene sequence: CDR1 MNHNY, CDR2 SVGAGI (reference sequence). The CDR3 has 16 residues. The V end lost 0 bases, the J end lost 0 bases, and 9 bases lay between the germline ends. The TCR comes from a young woman in good health and CMV-seronegative. V and J are TRBV6-6 and TRBJ2-1; no definite D call. The sequenced sample consisted of PBMCs. CDR3 sequence reads: CASSYSQASSYNEQFF. DNA of the CDR3: TGTGCCAGCAGTTACTCCCAGGCGAGCTCCTACAATGAGCAGTTCTTC.